The clone carrying this T cell receptor (beta chain) was detected a few times. The antigen remains unidentified. Then a second PCR, running roughly 6 to 11 cycles, was carried out with a sample-barcoded 5' primer and a J-beta primer mix. TCRdb fed the 5' RACE reads into MiXCR, producing one record per CDR3 protein. The repertoire holds about 780,000 distinct CDR3 sequences, with roughly 24% as singletons. This record comes from a study of blood T cells in healthy people across ages. Unmatched junction bases numbered 11, after V lost 2 bases and J lost 4 bases. The CDR3 sequence is 18 residues long. Germline loops: CDR1 SGHVS, CDR2 FQNEAQ. Study-wide findings and caveats: Long-lived and aged donors differed, with more naive CD4+ cells and higher diversity in the long-lived.

This sample also belongs to another study, concerning T cells of mothers and their children.

The origin of this receptor is a boy under 18 in good health. V is TRBV7-8 and J is TRBJ1-1; the match to TRBD1 covers 12 bases. Specimen: blood. The DNA for the CDR3 is TGTGCCAGCAGCTTATATCCGGGACAGGGGGCGCGGGGCACTGAAGCTTTCTTT. As protein: CASSLYPGQGARGTEAFF.